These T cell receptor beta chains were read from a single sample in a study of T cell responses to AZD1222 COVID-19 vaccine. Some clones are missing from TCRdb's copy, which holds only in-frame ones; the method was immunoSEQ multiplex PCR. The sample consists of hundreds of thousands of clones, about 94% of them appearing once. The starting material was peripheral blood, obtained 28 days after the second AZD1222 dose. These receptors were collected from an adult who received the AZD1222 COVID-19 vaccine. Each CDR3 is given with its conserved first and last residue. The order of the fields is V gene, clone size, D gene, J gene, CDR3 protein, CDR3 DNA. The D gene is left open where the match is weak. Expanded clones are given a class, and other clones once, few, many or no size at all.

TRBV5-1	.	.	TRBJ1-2	CASSLDAFVYGYTF	TGCGCCAGCAGCTTGGACGCCTTTGTCTATGGCTACACCTTC
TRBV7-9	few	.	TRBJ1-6	CASSLDNSPLHF	TGTGCCAGCAGCTTAGATAATTCACCCCTCCACTTT
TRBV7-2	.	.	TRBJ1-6	CASSPPLTSAYNSPLHF	TGTGCCAGCAGCCCTCCTTTGACAAGCGCCTATAATTCACCCCTCCACTTT
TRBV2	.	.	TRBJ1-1	CASRTFRLPQEDTEAFF	TGTGCCAGCAGGACGTTTAGACTACCCCAAGAGGACACTGAAGCTTTCTTT
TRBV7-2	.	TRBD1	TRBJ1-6	CASSLGRGQGVNSPLHF	TGTGCCAGCAGCTTAGGGAGGGGACAGGGAGTGAATTCACCCCTCCACTTT
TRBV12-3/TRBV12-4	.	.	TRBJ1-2	CASSPGFRYGYTF	TGTGCCAGCAGCCCCGGGTTTCGCTATGGCTACACCTTC
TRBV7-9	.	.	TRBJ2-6	CASSRSQATDLGANVLTF	TGTGCCAGCAGCCGGTCCCAGGCCACGGACCTCGGGGCCAACGTCCTGACTTTC
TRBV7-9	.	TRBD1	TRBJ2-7	CASSLVGQGNSYEQYF	TGTGCCAGCAGCTTAGTGGGACAGGGGAATTCCTACGAGCAGTACTTC
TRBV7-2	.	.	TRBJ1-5	CASSSGFSNQPQHF	TGTGCCAGCAGCTCAGGCTTTAGCAATCAGCCCCAGCATTTT
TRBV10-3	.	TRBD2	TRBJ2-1	CAISESREGYNEQFF	TGTGCCATCAGTGAGTCCCGGGAGGGCTACAATGAGCAGTTCTTC
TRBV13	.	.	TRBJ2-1	CASSLGIAVEQFF	TGTGCCAGCAGCTTAGGGATAGCGGTTGAGCAGTTCTTC
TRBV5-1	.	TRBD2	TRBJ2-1	CASSLGGTSGSKQFF	TGCGCCAGCAGCCTGGGAGGGACTAGCGGGAGTAAGCAGTTCTTC
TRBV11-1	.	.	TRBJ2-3	CASSLAGTDTQYF	TGTGCCAGCAGCTTAGCAGGCACAGATACGCAGTATTTT
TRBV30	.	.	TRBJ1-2	CAWSNGGYTF	TGTGCCTGGAGTAATGGTGGCTACACCTTC
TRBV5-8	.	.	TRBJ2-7	CAVGISGHRYEQYF	TGTGCCGTTGGAATCAGTGGGCATCGGTACGAGCAGTACTTC
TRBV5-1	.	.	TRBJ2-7	CASSPSSEDEQYF	TGCGCCAGCAGCCCCTCTTCGGAGGACGAGCAGTACTTC
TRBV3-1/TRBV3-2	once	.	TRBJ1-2	CASSSGEYGYTF	TGTGCCAGCAGCTCGGGAGAATATGGCTACACCTTC
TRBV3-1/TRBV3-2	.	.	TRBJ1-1	CASSQGQADTEAFF	TGTGCCAGCAGCCAAGGACAGGCCGACACTGAAGCTTTCTTT
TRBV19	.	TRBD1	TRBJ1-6	CASSGTGYNSPLHF	TGTGCCAGTAGTGGGACAGGGTATAATTCACCCCTCCACTTT
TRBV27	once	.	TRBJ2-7	CASSLLSLTAGEQYF	TGTGCCAGCAGTTTACTCTCGCTGACAGCCGGCGAGCAGTACTTC
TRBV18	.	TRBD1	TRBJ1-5	CASSPTGGQQPQHF	TGTGCCAGCTCACCTACAGGGGGCCAGCAGCCCCAGCATTTT
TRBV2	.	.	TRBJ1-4	CASSPLRGSEKLFF	TGTGCCAGCAGTCCTTTACGTGGGAGTGAAAAACTGTTTTTT
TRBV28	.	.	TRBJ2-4	CASRDSKKNIQYF	TGTGCCAGCAGGGATTCCAAGAAAAACATTCAGTACTTC
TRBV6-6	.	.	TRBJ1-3	CASGLSGNTIYF	TGTGCCAGCGGCCTCTCTGGAAACACCATATATTTT
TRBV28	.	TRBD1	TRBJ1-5	CASSSWGTGKDQPQHF	TGTGCCAGCAGTTCCTGGGGGACAGGGAAGGATCAGCCCCAGCATTTT
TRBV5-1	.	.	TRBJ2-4	CASSLYDFLRAKNIQYF	TGCGCCAGCAGCTTATATGACTTTCTGAGAGCCAAAAACATTCAGTACTTC
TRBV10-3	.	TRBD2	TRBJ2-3	CAIRAGLASTDTQYF	TGTGCCATCAGGGCGGGACTAGCCAGCACAGATACGCAGTATTTT
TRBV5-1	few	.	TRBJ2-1	CASSEASANEQFF	TGCGCCAGCAGCGAAGCCAGCGCGAATGAGCAGTTCTTC
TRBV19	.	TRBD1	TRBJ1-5	CASNQGALAQPQHF	TGTGCCAGTAACCAGGGGGCCCTGGCTCAGCCCCAGCATTTT
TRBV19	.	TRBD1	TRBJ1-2	CASSLAPDRVYGYTF	TGTGCCAGTAGCCTCGCCCCGGACAGGGTCTATGGCTACACCTTC
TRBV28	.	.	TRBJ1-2	CASSLLVTGPEVDYGHTF	TGTGCCAGCAGTTTACTTGTGACAGGACCCGAGGTGGACTATGGCCACACCTTC
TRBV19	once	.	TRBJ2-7	CASSISRVDEQYF	TGTGCCAGTAGTATTTCTCGTGTGGACGAGCAGTACTTC
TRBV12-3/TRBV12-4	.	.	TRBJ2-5	CASSFGGTETQYF	TGTGCCAGCAGTTTCGGCGGGACGGAGACCCAGTACTTC
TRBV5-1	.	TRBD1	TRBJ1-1	CASSLITGGAKVGTEAFF	TGCGCCAGCAGCTTAATAACAGGGGGCGCGAAAGTTGGGACTGAAGCTTTCTTT
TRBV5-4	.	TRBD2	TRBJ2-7	CASSLGGGSAMSYEQYF	TGTGCCAGCAGCTTGGGCGGGGGTAGCGCCATGTCCTACGAGCAGTACTTC
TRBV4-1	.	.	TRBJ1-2	CASSHGRGLGGYTF	TGCGCCAGCAGCCACGGCAGGGGACTTGGGGGCTACACCTTC
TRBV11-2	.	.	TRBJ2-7	CASSLEYEQYF	TGTGCCAGCAGCTTAGAATACGAGCAGTACTTC
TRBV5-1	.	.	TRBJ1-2	CASSFQINYGYTF	TGCGCCAGCAGCTTTCAGATTAACTATGGCTACACCTTC
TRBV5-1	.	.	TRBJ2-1	CASRSRDISYNEQFF	TGCGCCAGCAGATCCCGGGACATCTCCTACAATGAGCAGTTCTTC
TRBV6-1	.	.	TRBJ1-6	CASSDHRASSYNSPLHF	TGTGCCAGCAGTGACCACAGGGCGAGCTCCTATAATTCACCCCTCCACTTT
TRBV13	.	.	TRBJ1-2	CASSLPDRVDGYTF	TGTGCCAGCAGCCTCCCGGACAGAGTCGATGGCTACACCTTC
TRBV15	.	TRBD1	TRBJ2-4	CATSRSQGNIQYF	TGTGCCACCAGCAGGTCACAGGGGAACATTCAGTACTTC
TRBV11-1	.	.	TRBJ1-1	CASARGRTEAFF	TGTGCCAGCGCGAGGGGGAGGACTGAAGCTTTCTTT
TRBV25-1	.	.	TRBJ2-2	CASEKQGPGELFF	TGTGCCAGCGAGAAACAGGGTCCCGGGGAGCTGTTTTTT
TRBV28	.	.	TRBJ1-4	CASSLSSGNEKLFF	TGTGCCAGCAGTCTAAGCTCCGGCAATGAAAAACTGTTTTTT
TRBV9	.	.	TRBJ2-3	CASSPQGGEHTDTQYF	TGTGCCAGCAGCCCACAAGGCGGGGAGCACACAGATACGCAGTATTTT
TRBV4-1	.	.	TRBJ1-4	CASSPQPYSRNEKLFF	TGCGCCAGCAGCCCCCAGCCCTACAGCCGAAATGAAAAACTGTTTTTT
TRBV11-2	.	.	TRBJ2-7	CASSYRVRDEQYF	TGTGCCAGCAGCTACAGGGTTCGGGACGAGCAGTACTTC
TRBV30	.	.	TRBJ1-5	CAWSKENQPQHF	TGTGCCTGGAGTAAAGAGAATCAGCCCCAGCATTTT
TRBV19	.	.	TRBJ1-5	CASSIGVGFGNQPQHF	TGTGCCAGTAGTATAGGGGTTGGGTTTGGCAATCAGCCCCAGCATTTT
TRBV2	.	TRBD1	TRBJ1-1	CASSEGRMGTGESFF	TGTGCCAGCAGTGAAGGACGGATGGGGACAGGAGAGTCTTTCTTT
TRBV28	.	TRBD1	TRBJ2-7	CASSYTGGKYEQYF	TGTGCCAGCAGTTATACAGGGGGCAAGTACGAGCAGTACTTC
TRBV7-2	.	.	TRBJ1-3	CASSLGLKKTIYF	TGTGCCAGCAGCTTAGGTCTCAAGAAGACCATATATTTT
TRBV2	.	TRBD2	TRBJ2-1	CASRSGVGNEQFF	TGTGCCAGCCGTAGCGGGGTCGGCAATGAGCAGTTCTTC
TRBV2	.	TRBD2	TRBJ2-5	CASSEATGGQETQYF	TGTGCCAGCAGTGAAGCGACCGGGGGGCAAGAGACCCAGTACTTC